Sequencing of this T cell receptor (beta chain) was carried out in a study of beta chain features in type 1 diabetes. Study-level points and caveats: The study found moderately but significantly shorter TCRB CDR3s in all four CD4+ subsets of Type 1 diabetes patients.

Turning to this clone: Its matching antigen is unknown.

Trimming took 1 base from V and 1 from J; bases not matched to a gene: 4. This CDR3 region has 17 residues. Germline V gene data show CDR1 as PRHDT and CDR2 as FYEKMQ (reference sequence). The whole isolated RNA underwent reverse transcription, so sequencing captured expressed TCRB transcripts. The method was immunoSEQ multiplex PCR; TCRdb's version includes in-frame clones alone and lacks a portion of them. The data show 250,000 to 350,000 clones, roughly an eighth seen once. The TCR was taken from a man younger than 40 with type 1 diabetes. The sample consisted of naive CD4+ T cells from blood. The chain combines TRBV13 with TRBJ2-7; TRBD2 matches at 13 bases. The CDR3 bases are TGTGCCAGCAGCTTAGCGGGACTAGCGGGAATATCCTACGAGCAGTACTTC. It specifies CASSLAGLAGISYEQYF. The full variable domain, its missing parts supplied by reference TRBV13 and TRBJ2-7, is AAGVIQSPRHLIKEKRETATLKCYPIPRHDTVYWYQQGPGQDPQFLISFYEKMQSDKGSIPDRFSAQQFSDYHSELNMSSLELGDSALYFCASSLAGLAGISYEQYFGPGTRLTVT.